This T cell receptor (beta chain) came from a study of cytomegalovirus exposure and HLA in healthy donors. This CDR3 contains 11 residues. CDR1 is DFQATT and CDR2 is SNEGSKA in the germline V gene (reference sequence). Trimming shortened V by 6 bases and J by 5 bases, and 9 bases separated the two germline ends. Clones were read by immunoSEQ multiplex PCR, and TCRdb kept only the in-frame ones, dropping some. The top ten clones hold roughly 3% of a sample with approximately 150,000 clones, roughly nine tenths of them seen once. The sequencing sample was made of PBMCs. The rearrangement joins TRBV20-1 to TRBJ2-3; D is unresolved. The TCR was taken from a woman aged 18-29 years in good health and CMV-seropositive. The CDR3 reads CSASRRDTQYF. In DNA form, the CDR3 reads TGCAGTGCCTCACGGAGAGATACGCAGTATTTT.